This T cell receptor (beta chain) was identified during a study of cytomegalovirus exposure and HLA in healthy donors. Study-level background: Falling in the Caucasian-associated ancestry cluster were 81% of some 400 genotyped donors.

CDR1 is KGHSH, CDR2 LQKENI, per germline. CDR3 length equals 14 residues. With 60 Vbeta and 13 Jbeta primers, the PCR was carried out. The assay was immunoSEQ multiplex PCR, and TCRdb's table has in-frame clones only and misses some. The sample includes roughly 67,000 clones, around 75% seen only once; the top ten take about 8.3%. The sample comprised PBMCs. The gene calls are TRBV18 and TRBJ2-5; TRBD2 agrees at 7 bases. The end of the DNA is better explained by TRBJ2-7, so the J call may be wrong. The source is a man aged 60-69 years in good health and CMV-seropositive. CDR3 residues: CASSPGGGTYEQYF. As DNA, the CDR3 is TGTGCCAGCTCACCAGGGGGGGGAACCTACGAGCAGTACTTC.